This TCR beta chain was captured in a study of regulatory T cells in long-lasting Graves disease. CDR1 is DFQATT and CDR2 is SNEGSKA in the germline V gene (reference sequence). This CDR3 is built from 14 residues. V lost 1 base to trimming and J lost 4 bases; unmatched junction nucleotides: 2. Relying on iRepertoire HTBI primers and Arm-PCR of CDR3 regions, the team built TCR beta libraries. One entry per CDR3 protein results from TCRdb running MiXCR on the multiplex PCR reads. Of 520,000 or so distinct CDR3 sequences in the sample, 12% were seen once. Time point noted: newly diagnosed GD, antithyroid drugs for less than 3 months. RNA extracted from PBMCs served as the sequencing template. As a group, patients came from one endocrinology department in Xi'an, China. These data were also reused for a study on T cells in Graves' hyperthyroidism and ophthalmopathy. This second report adds: Ophthalmopathy got predicted by the model a median about six months before its onset.

J is TRBJ2-2 and V is TRBV20-1; TRBD2 agrees at 8 bases. This receptor was identified in a woman in her twenties or thirties with Graves disease. This material consisted of peripheral blood mononuclear cells (PBMCs), taken at new diagnosis, from a patient treated with antithyroid drugs. The CDR3 coding sequence is TGCAGTGCTAGAGTGGGACTAGGCACCGGGGAGCTGTTTTTT. Translating gives CSARVGLGTGELFF.